The next 5 T cell receptor beta chains were all read from a single sample in a study of spatial heterogeneity in lung cancer. Indicated time point: blood at routine non-recurrence follow-up after resection. MiXCR, run by TCRdb on the 5' RACE reads, gives a single entry per CDR3 protein. Seen here are around 70,000 distinct CDR3 sequences, 7.5% to 10% observed once, and the top ten hold 1.5% to 2%. The source material was PBMCs, sampled at follow-up. The receptor set was obtained from a female donor with early-stage non-small cell lung cancer.

Ten or more counts support this clonotype. This rearrangement joins TRBV11-1 to TRBJ2-5; TRBD2 matches 8 bases. V dropped 5 bases and J dropped 4; count of bases not matched to a gene: 3. The germline CDR1 and CDR2 sequences are SGHAT and FQDESV (reference sequence). The CDR3 sequence is 13 residues long. Here the CDR3 reads CASSLGRGETQYF. The CDR3 nucleotides are TGTGCCAGCAGCCTCGGGAGGGGAGAGACCCAGTACTTC.

This clonotype was counted at least ten times. The rearrangement uses TRBV28 and TRBJ2-1, with TRBD1 as a possible D gene (6 bases). This CDR3 contains 15 residues. Germline CDR1 MDHEN, CDR2 SYDVKM. V lost 5 bases and J 8 bases, leaving 19 bases between the germline ends. The chain's CDR3 is CASSPTGQGKYEQFF. The CDR3 DNA sequence: TGTGCCAGCAGTCCTACTGGGCAGGGGAAGTATGAGCAGTTCTTC. The complete variable domain, with remaining parts taken from reference TRBV28 and TRBJ2-1, reads DVKVTQSSRYLVKRTGEKVFLECVQDMDHENMFWYRQDPGLGLRLIYFSYDVKMKEKGDIPEGYSVSREKKERFSLILESASTNQTSMYLCASSPTGQGKYEQFFGPGTRLTVL.

There are many counts of this clonotype. The chain carries TRBV9 and TRBJ1-4; D is possibly TRBD1 (6 bases). The germline V gene has CDR1 SGDLS and CDR2 YYNGEE. The CDR3 is 14 amino acids. V dropped 1 base and J dropped 5 bases, with 9 bases sitting between them. Here the CDR3 reads CASSVWDTNEKLFF. The CDR3 DNA follows: TGTGCCAGCAGCGTATGGGACACCAATGAAAAACTGTTTTTT.

This clonotype was recorded at least ten times. The chain has TRBV11-2 and TRBJ2-7; D remains ambiguous. In germline, CDR1 is SGHAT, CDR2 FQNNGV. The CDR3 spans 14 residues. V lost 5 bases, J lost 3 bases, and 14 bases lay in between. CDR3 DNA sequence: TGTGCCAGCAGCCTCATGAGGTCTGGCTACGAGCAGTACTTC. Translated, it gives CASSLMRSGYEQYF.

This clonotype was observed a few times. In DNA, the CDR3 is TGTGCCAGCAGCCCGGACCGAAACAATCAGCCCCAGCATTTT. This codes for CASSPDRNNQPQHF. This sequence joins TRBV5-8 and TRBJ1-5; the D is unclear. Trimming cost V 4 bases and J 3 bases, with 11 bases left between them. The germline gives CDR1 SGHTS, CDR2 YDEGEE. CDR3 length equals 14 residues.